Sequencing of this TCR beta chain was carried out in a study of blood T cells in healthy people across ages. Study results and caveats: Strong correlation existed between TCR beta diversity and naive T cell percentage.

This clonotype was recorded only once. Its antigen is undetermined. Per sample, no less than 5 micrograms of total RNA were extracted. Combining a sample-barcoded 5' primer with a J-beta primer mix, a second PCR ran for 7 to 11 cycles. Each of the samples gave a minimum of 2.5 million paired-end reads that contained CDR3. TCRdb itself ran the 5' RACE reads through MiXCR, one entry per CDR3 protein. The sample contains about 780,000 distinct CDR3 sequences, around 50% of which appear only once. The CDR3 loop spans 16 amino acids. Per the germline V gene, CDR1 is LGHNA and CDR2 is YSLEER. V was clipped by 0 bases and J by 4 bases, with 15 bases between them.

This TCR came from a man of 80 years or more in good health. V and J are TRBV4-3 and TRBJ1-2; D is undetermined. The source material was blood. The CDR3 reads CASSQDPGYASYGYTF. CDR3 nucleotide sequence: TGCGCCAGCAGCCAAGATCCTGGGTACGCAAGCTATGGCTACACCTTC.